The sequence of this T cell receptor beta chain was determined in a study of blood T cell repertoires in COVID-19. Looking at the study overall: The United States, Italy and Spain supplied acute and convalescent COVID-19 samples. Nucleic acid was either cDNA or gDNA, and it came from T cells, B-cell-depleted T cells, or PBMCs.

The CDR3 sequence is 14 residues long. V was cut by 10 bases and J by 0 bases, with 13 bases left in between. Germline lookup yields CDR1 MGHDK and CDR2 SYGVNS. Per the original methods: Reference gene primer amplification yielded estimated nucleated cell counts. The data were produced by immunoSEQ multiplex PCR, yet TCRdb's version contains in-frame clones alone and is incomplete. V and J calls and clone size follow that table, whereas D and trimming were derived from the DNA. The sample comprises around 72,000 clones, about 91% of which are singletons, and approximately 14% rests with the top ten. The sequenced sample was peripheral blood. The TCR originated in a human donor with active COVID-19. The donor label of this sample is uncertain. This chain links TRBV25-1 with TRBJ1-5, with D perhaps TRBD1 (6 bases). The DNA for the CDR3 is TGTGCCACCCAGGGGTCTCATAGCAATCAGCCCCAGCATTTT. Protein: CATQGSHSNQPQHF.